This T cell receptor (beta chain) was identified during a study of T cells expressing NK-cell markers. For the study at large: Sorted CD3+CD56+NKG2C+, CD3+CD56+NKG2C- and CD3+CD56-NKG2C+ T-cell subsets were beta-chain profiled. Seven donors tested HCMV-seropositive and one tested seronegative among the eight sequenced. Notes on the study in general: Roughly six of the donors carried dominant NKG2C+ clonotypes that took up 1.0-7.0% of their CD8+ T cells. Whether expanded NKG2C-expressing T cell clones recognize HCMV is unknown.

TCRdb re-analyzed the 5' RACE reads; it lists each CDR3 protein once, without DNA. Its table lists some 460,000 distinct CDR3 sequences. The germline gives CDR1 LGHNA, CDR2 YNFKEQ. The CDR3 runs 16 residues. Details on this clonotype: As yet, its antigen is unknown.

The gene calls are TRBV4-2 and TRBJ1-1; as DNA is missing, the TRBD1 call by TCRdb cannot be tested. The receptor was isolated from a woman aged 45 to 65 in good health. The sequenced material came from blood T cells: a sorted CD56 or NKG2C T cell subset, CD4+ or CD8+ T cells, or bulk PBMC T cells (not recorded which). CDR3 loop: CASAGTRGFGNTEAFF.